This is a list of T cell receptor beta chains from one sample in a study of T cell responses to AZD1222 COVID-19 vaccine. TCRdb's copy holds only in-frame clones and misses some; the assay was immunoSEQ multiplex PCR. This table holds approximately 93,000 clones, about 88% found once. Sequencing was performed on peripheral blood, taken 28 days after the second AZD1222 dose. All receptors derive from an adult who received the AZD1222 COVID-19 vaccine. The CDR3 runs from the conserved cysteine through the conserved F or W. Fields, in order: CDR3 length, J gene, V gene, D gene, clone size, CDR3 DNA, CDR3 protein. A D gene is named only where the DNA matches it firmly. Size is omitted from some rows. Given values are once, few, many or a class for expanded clones.

CDR3 length: 14; J gene: TRBJ1-3; V gene: TRBV7-8; D gene: -; clone size: -; CDR3 DNA: TGTGCCAGCAGCTTGTCCTCCGGGAGAAACACCATATATTTT; CDR3 protein: CASSLSSGRNTIYF
CDR3 length: 14; J gene: TRBJ2-1; V gene: TRBV11-2; D gene: -; clone size: once; CDR3 DNA: TGTGCCAGCAGCTTAACGCGGGGTAGGACAGAGCAGTTCTTC; CDR3 protein: CASSLTRGRTEQFF
CDR3 length: 14; J gene: TRBJ1-2; V gene: TRBV27; D gene: -; clone size: few; CDR3 DNA: TGTGCCAGCAGTTGGGGGGGGCTGGGAGGAGGCTACACCTTC; CDR3 protein: CASSWGGLGGGYTF
CDR3 length: 14; J gene: TRBJ2-4; V gene: TRBV11-3; D gene: TRBD2; clone size: -; CDR3 DNA: TGTGCCAGCAGAAGCGGGGGGGCCAAAAACATTCAGTACTTC; CDR3 protein: CASRSGGAKNIQYF
CDR3 length: 14; J gene: TRBJ1-2; V gene: TRBV9; D gene: -; clone size: -; CDR3 DNA: TGTGCCAGCAGCGTAGCGACAGTCCTTTGGGGCTACACCTTC; CDR3 protein: CASSVATVLWGYTF
CDR3 length: 16; J gene: TRBJ1-5; V gene: TRBV18; D gene: -; clone size: -; CDR3 DNA: TGTGCCAGCTCACCTGGCTGGGTCTCTAGCAATCAGCCCCAGCATTTT; CDR3 protein: CASSPGWVSSNQPQHF
CDR3 length: 15; J gene: TRBJ1-1; V gene: TRBV4-1; D gene: -; clone size: -; CDR3 DNA: TGCGCCAGCAGCCTTCGGGACACTTCGGGGACTGAAGCTTTCTTT; CDR3 protein: CASSLRDTSGTEAFF
CDR3 length: 15; J gene: TRBJ1-2; V gene: TRBV11-2; D gene: -; clone size: -; CDR3 DNA: TGTGCCAGCAGCCCGGGGGGGGTGAGAAACTATGGCTACACCTTC; CDR3 protein: CASSPGGVRNYGYTF
CDR3 length: 11; J gene: TRBJ1-2; V gene: TRBV30; D gene: -; clone size: -; CDR3 DNA: TGTGCCTGGAGTGATTTGTATGGCTACACCTTC; CDR3 protein: CAWSDLYGYTF
CDR3 length: 14; J gene: TRBJ1-3; V gene: TRBV14; D gene: -; clone size: -; CDR3 DNA: TGTGCCAGCAGTAAGTGGGAGTCTGGAAACACCATATATTTT; CDR3 protein: CASSKWESGNTIYF
CDR3 length: 13; J gene: TRBJ2-5; V gene: TRBV7-8; D gene: -; clone size: -; CDR3 DNA: TGTGCCAGCAGCTCCCCTTCTCAAGAGACCCAGTACTTC; CDR3 protein: CASSSPSQETQYF
CDR3 length: 17; J gene: TRBJ1-6; V gene: TRBV7-2; D gene: -; clone size: -; CDR3 DNA: TGTGCCAGCAGCCATCCTAACGGGGAGGTGAATAATTCACCCCTCCACTTT; CDR3 protein: CASSHPNGEVNNSPLHF
CDR3 length: 14; J gene: TRBJ1-6; V gene: TRBV5-1; D gene: TRBD1; clone size: -; CDR3 DNA: TGCGCCAGCAGCACCGGGACAGATAATTCACCCCTCCACTTT; CDR3 protein: CASSTGTDNSPLHF
CDR3 length: 15; J gene: TRBJ2-6; V gene: TRBV13; D gene: -; clone size: -; CDR3 DNA: TGTGCCAGCAGCTTTGGGGACCATCGGGCCAACGTCCTGACTTTC; CDR3 protein: CASSFGDHRANVLTF
CDR3 length: 9; J gene: TRBJ2-7; V gene: TRBV5-8; D gene: -; clone size: few; CDR3 DNA: TGTGCCAGCACCTACGAGCAGTACTTC; CDR3 protein: CASTYEQYF
CDR3 length: 15; J gene: TRBJ1-5; V gene: TRBV28; D gene: -; clone size: -; CDR3 DNA: TGTGCCAGCAGGTCCGGGAGGGTTAGCAATCAGCCCCAGCATTTT; CDR3 protein: CASRSGRVSNQPQHF
CDR3 length: 12; J gene: TRBJ1-1; V gene: TRBV12-3/TRBV12-4; D gene: -; clone size: -; CDR3 DNA: TGTGCCAGCAGTTTAAGAGTAATTGGAGCTTTCTTT; CDR3 protein: CASSLRVIGAFF
CDR3 length: 14; J gene: TRBJ2-4; V gene: TRBV18; D gene: -; clone size: -; CDR3 DNA: TGTGCCAGCTCAGCCGGGGGAGCCTCAAACATTCAGTACTTC; CDR3 protein: CASSAGGASNIQYF
CDR3 length: 16; J gene: TRBJ1-6; V gene: TRBV19; D gene: -; clone size: -; CDR3 DNA: TGTGCCAGTAGTACCATCGGGGGTTCCTATAATTCACCCCTCCACTTT; CDR3 protein: CASSTIGGSYNSPLHF
CDR3 length: 13; J gene: TRBJ2-7; V gene: TRBV2; D gene: -; clone size: -; CDR3 DNA: TGTGCCAGCAGGAGCCCTCAGGGGTTCGAGCAGTACTTC; CDR3 protein: CASRSPQGFEQYF
CDR3 length: 15; J gene: TRBJ2-7; V gene: TRBV4-2; D gene: -; clone size: -; CDR3 DNA: TGTGCCAGCAGCCAAGAGGTAGGGGCGCCTTACGAGCAGTACTTC; CDR3 protein: CASSQEVGAPYEQYF
CDR3 length: 16; J gene: TRBJ2-5; V gene: TRBV5-6; D gene: -; clone size: -; CDR3 DNA: TGTGCCAGCAGCTTGGTCCGGGACTGGAGACAAGAGACCCAGTACTTC; CDR3 protein: CASSLVRDWRQETQYF
CDR3 length: 13; J gene: TRBJ1-6; V gene: TRBV2; D gene: TRBD1; clone size: -; CDR3 DNA: TGTGCCAGCAGTGTCCAGGGGGACTCACCCCTCCACTTT; CDR3 protein: CASSVQGDSPLHF
CDR3 length: 14; J gene: TRBJ1-2; V gene: TRBV3-1/TRBV3-2; D gene: -; clone size: -; CDR3 DNA: TGTGCCAGCAGCCAAGTCCGCACGGGGTATGGCTACACCTTC; CDR3 protein: CASSQVRTGYGYTF
CDR3 length: 18; J gene: TRBJ2-7; V gene: TRBV12-2; D gene: -; clone size: -; CDR3 DNA: TGTGCAAGTCGCTCATCCTCGGGACAGGGGATTTCGTCCTACGAGCAGTACTTC; CDR3 protein: CASRSSSGQGISSYEQYF
CDR3 length: 17; J gene: TRBJ2-6; V gene: TRBV5-4; D gene: -; clone size: -; CDR3 DNA: TGTGCCAGCTCCCACCGGGCGTCACGCTCTGGGGCCAACGTCCTGACTTTC; CDR3 protein: CASSHRASRSGANVLTF